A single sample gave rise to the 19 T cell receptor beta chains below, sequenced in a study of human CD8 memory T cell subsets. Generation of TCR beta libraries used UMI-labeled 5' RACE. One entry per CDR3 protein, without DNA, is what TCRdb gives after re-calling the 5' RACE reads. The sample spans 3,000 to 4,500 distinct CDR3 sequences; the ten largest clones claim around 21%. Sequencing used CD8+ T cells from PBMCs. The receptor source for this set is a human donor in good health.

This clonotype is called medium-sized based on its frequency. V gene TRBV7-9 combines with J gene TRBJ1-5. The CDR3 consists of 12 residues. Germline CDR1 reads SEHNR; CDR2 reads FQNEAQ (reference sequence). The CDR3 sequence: CASSLGTQPQHF.

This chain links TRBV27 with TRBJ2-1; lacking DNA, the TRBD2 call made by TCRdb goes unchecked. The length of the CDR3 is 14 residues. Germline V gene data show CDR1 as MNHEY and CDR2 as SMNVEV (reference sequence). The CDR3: CASSLRLGYNEQFF.

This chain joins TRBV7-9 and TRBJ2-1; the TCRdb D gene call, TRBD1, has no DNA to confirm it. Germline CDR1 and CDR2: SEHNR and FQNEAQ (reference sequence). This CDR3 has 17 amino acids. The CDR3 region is CASSLVGQGAPFDEQFF.

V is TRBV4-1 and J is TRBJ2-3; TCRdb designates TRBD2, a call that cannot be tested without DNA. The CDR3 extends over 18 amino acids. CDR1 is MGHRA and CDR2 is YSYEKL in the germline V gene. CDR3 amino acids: CASSPRDYQRLSTDTQYF.

The CDR3 sequence: CASSAGQGINEQFF. V usage is TRBV19 and J usage is TRBJ2-1; the TCRdb D gene call, TRBD1, has no DNA to confirm it. In germline, CDR1 is LNHDA, CDR2 SQIVND (reference sequence). The CDR3 runs 14 residues.

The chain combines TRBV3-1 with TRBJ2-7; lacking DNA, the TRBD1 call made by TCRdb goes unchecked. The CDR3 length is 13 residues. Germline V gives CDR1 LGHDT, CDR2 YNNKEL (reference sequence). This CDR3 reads CASSHAGDYEQYF.

The CDR3 sequence is CAWNLAGGPNTQYF. V usage is TRBV30 and J usage is TRBJ2-3; TCRdb proposes TRBD2, but this gene call is untestable without DNA. CDR1 is GTSNPN and CDR2 is SVGIG in the germline V gene (reference sequence). The CDR3 is 14 amino acids.

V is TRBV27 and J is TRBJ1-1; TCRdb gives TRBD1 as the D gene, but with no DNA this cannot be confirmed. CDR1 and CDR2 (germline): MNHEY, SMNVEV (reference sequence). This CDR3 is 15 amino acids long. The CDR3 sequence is CASSPEQGAGTEAFF.

CDR3 sequence reads: CASSQDYGRNNEQFF. This rearrangement joins TRBV4-1 to TRBJ2-1. Germline lookup yields CDR1 MGHRA and CDR2 YSYEKL. This CDR3 spans 15 amino acids.

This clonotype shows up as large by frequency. The CDR3: CASKGQGFNEQFF. The rearrangement links TRBV6-2 or TRBV6-3 to TRBJ2-1; the D call from TCRdb, TRBD1, cannot be confirmed without DNA. The CDR3 extends over 13 amino acids. The germline V gene encodes CDR1 MNHEY and CDR2 SVGEGT.

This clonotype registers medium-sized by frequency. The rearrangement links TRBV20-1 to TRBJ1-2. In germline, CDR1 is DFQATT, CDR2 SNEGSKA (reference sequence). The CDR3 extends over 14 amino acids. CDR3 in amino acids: CSARGRAIVYGYTF.

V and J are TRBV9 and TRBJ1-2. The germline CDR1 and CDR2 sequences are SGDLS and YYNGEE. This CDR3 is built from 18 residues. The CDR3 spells CASSVEFLMVVINYGYTF.

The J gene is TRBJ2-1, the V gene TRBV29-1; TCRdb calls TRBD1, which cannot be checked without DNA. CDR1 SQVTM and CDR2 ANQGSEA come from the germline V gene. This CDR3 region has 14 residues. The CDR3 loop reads CSALLTAPYNEQFF.

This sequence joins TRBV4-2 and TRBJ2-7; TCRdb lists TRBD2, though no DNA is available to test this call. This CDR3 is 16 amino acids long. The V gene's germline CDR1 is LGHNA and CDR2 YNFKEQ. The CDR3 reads CASSQDTSGSSYEQYF.

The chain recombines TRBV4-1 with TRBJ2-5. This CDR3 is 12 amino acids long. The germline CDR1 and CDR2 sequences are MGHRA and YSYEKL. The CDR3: CASSQPGETQYF.

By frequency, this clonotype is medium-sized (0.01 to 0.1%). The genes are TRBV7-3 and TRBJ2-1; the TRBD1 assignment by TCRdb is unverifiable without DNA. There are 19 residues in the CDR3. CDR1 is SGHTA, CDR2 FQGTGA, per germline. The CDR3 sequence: CASSQSGTGEPKLYNEQFF.

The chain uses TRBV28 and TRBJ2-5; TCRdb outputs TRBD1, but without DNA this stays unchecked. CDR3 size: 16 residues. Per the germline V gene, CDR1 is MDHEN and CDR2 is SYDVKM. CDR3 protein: CASSFAGGAGEETQYF.

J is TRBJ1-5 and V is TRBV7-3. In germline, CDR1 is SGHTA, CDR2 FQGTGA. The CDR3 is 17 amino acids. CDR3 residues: CASDSFLGIFSNQPQHF.

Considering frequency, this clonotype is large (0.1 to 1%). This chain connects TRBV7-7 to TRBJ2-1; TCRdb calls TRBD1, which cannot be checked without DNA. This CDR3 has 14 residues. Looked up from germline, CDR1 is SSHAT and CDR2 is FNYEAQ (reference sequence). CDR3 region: CASSFGTGDNEQFF.